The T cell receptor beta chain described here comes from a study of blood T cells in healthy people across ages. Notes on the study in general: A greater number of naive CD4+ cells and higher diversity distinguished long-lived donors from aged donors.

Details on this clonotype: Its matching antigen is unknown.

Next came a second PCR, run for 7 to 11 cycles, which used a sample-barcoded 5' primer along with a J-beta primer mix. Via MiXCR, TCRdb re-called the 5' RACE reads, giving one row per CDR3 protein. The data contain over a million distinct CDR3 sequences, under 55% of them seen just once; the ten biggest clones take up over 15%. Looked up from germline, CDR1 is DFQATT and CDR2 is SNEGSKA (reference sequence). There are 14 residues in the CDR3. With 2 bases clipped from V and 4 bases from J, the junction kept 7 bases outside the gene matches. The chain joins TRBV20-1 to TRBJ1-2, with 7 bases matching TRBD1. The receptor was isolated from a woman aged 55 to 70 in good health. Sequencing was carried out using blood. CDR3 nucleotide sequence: TGCAGTGCTAGATCCCGACAGGGCCGCTATGGCTACACCTTC. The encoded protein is CSARSRQGRYGYTF.